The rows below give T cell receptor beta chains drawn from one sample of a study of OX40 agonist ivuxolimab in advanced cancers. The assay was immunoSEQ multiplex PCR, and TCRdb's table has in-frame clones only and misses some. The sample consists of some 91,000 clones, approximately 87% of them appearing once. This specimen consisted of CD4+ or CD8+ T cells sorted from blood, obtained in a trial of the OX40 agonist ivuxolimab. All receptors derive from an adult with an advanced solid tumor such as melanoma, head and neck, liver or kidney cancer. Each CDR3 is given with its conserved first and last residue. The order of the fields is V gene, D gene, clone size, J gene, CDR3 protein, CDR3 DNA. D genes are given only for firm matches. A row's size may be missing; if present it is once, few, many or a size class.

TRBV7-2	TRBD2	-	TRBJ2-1	CASSSSGRFNEQFF	TGTGCCAGCAGCTCTAGCGGGAGATTCAATGAGCAGTTCTTC
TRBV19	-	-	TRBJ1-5	CASSIMMQGVQPQHF	TGTGCCAGTAGTATAATGATGCAGGGCGTTCAGCCCCAGCATTTT
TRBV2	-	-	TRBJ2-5	CASSDSLSETQYF	TGTGCCAGCAGTGACAGTCTGTCGGAGACCCAGTACTTC
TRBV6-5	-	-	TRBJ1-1	CASSPGWGAEAFF	TGTGCCAGCAGTCCCGGTTGGGGCGCTGAAGCTTTCTTT
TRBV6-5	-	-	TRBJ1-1	CASSPQGGAFF	TGTGCCAGCAGCCCTCAGGGTGGAGCTTTCTTT
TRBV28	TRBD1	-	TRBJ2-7	CASSSSTGGVYEQYF	TGTGCCAGCAGTTCCTCGACAGGGGGGGTCTACGAGCAGTACTTC
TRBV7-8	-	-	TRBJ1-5	CASSPGRSNQPQHF	TGTGCCAGCAGTCCGGGACGGAGCAATCAGCCCCAGCATTTT
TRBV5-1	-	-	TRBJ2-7	CASRSGVHEQYF	TGCGCCAGCCGGAGTGGAGTGCACGAGCAGTACTTC
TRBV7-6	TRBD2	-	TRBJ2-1	CASSPKLAGPSYNEQFF	TGTGCCAGCAGCCCTAAATTAGCGGGTCCCTCCTACAATGAGCAGTTCTTC
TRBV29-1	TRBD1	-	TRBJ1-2	CSVETGEIYGYTF	TGCAGCGTTGAAACAGGGGAAATCTATGGCTACACCTTC
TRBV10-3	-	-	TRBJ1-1	CAISGLQGTEAFF	TGTGCCATCAGTGGACTACAGGGAACTGAAGCTTTCTTT
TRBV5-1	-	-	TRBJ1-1	CASSLAAGMTEAFF	TGCGCCAGCAGCTTGGCTGCGGGGATGACTGAAGCTTTCTTT
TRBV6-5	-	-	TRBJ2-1	CASSYSLGWNEQFF	TGTGCCAGCAGTTACTCCCTGGGGTGGAATGAGCAGTTCTTC
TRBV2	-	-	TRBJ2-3	CASSGDTDTQYF	TGTGCCAGCTCAGGGGACACAGATACGCAGTATTTT
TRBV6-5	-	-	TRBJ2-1	CASQRQGFYNEQFF	TGTGCCAGCCAACGGCAGGGATTCTACAATGAGCAGTTCTTC
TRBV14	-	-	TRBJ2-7	CASSRTVLYEQYF	TGTGCCAGCAGCCGGACAGTCCTCTACGAGCAGTACTTC
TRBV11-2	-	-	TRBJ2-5	CASSLGAGWVGETQYF	TGTGCCAGCAGCTTAGGGGCAGGTTGGGTTGGGGAGACCCAGTACTTC
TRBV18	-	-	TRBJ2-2	CASSPLSALNTGELFF	TGTGCCAGCTCACCACTGTCGGCCTTAAACACCGGGGAGCTGTTTTTT
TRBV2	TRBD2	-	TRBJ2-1	CASSEGPSGADNEQFF	TGTGCCAGCAGTGAAGGCCCTAGCGGGGCAGACAATGAGCAGTTCTTC
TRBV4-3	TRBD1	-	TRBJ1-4	CASSQEGARGEKLFF	TGCGCCAGCAGCCAGGAGGGGGCGCGTGGTGAAAAACTGTTTTTT
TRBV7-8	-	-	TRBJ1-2	CASSLAAVNYGYTF	TGTGCCAGCAGCTTAGCCGCAGTAAACTATGGCTACACCTTC
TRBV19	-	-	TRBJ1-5	CASTPQVNQPQHF	TGTGCCAGTACTCCACAGGTAAATCAGCCCCAGCATTTT
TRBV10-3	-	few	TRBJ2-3	CAIRSPLGDTQYF	TGTGCCATCAGAAGCCCCTTGGGAGATACGCAGTATTTT
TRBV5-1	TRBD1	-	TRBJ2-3	CASSMQGASTDTQYF	TGCGCCAGCAGCATGCAGGGGGCTAGCACAGATACGCAGTATTTT
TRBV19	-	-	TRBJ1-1	CASSIATGEAFF	TGTGCCAGTAGTATCGCGACAGGAGAAGCTTTCTTT
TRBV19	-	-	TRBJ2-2	CASKQGWKTGELFF	TGTGCCAGTAAACAGGGATGGAAGACCGGGGAGCTGTTTTTT